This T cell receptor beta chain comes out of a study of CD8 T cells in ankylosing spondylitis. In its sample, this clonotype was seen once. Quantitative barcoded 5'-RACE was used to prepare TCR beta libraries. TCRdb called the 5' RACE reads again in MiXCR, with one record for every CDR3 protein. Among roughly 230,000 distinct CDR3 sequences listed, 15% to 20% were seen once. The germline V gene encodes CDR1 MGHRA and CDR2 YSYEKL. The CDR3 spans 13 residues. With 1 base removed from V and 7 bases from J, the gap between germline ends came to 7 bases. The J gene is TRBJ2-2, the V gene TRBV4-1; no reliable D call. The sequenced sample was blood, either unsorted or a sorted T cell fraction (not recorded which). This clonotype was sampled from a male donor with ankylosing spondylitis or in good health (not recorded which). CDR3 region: CASSQVLDGELFF. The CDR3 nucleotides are TGCGCCAGCAGCCAAGTATTGGACGGGGAGCTGTTTTTT.